The present T cell receptor (beta chain) was sequenced within a study of neoadjuvant nivolumab and ipilimumab in lung cancer. For this clone: As yet, its antigen is unknown.

Study-level points and caveats: TCR clonality did not significantly correlate with pathologic tumor regression. Compared with tumor-adjacent uninvolved lung, resected tumors showed greater richness and clonality. From pretherapy to surgery, tumor richness and clonality rose with dual therapy. Pretherapy blood TCR richness correlated positively with resected tumor richness.

Only in-frame clones appear in the TCRdb table, and some are missing; sequencing was by immunoSEQ multiplex PCR. The table lists 25,000 to 30,000 clones, more than 70% of them singletons. The trim removed 5 bases at V and 6 bases at J, leaving 12 bases unmatched. This CDR3 comprises 17 residues. CDR1 SGHVS and CDR2 FQNEAQ come from the germline V gene. The V call is TRBV7-8, the J call TRBJ2-1; 11 bases map to TRBD2. This sequence originates from an adult with non-small cell lung cancer. The sequencing used peripheral blood, collected before neoadjuvant nivolumab, alone or with ipilimumab. The CDR3 bases are TGTGCCAGCAGCCCTACGACCTCTAGCGGGGGGAGCAATGAGCAGTTCTTC. Translating gives CASSPTTSSGGSNEQFF.